This TCR beta chain was recovered during a study of CD4 T cells in relation to SARS-CoV-2 and coronaviruses. Study details: The HLA restriction of the shared crossreactive spike epitopes was mapped.

Repertoires were generated with immunoSEQ multiplex PCR, while TCRdb's copy carries only in-frame clones and drops some. The sample has 35,000 to 40,000 clones; more than 75% are singletons. Study conclusions and caveats: In roughly 65% of donors, memory CD4+ clonotypes crossrecognized SARS-CoV-2 and at least one common cold coronavirus spike. Culture-expanded clones reflect memory recall rather than primary priming during culture.

In regard to this clone: Antigen: not known.

Trimming removed 3 bases at V and 7 bases at J, with 9 bases between. The CDR3 is 12 residues long. The germline V gene has CDR1 KGHSH and CDR2 LQKENI. This TCR was sampled from an adult with COVID-19. The chain couples TRBV18 to TRBJ1-1; D is uncertain. Sequencing used memory CD4+ T cells from PBMCs. The CDR3 reads CASSPRRDEAFF. For the CDR3, the DNA is TGTGCCAGCTCACCGCGACGAGATGAAGCTTTCTTT.